Each of the 25 T cell receptor beta chains below was sequenced from the same sample in a study of blood T cells in healthy people across ages. It was with a sample-barcoded 5' primer and a J-beta primer mix that a second PCR of roughly 7 to 12 cycles was run. MiXCR, applied by TCRdb to the 5' RACE reads, yields one record per CDR3 protein. The sample has more than 500,000 distinct CDR3 sequences, 25% to 30% seen once. Sequencing used blood. The source is a woman aged 70-85 years in good health.

This clonotype was observed a handful of times. This sequence joins TRBV6-2 or TRBV6-3 and TRBJ1-2; tentatively, D is TRBD1 (5 bases). Germline CDR1 and CDR2: MNHEY and SVGEGT. V lost 2 bases, J lost 4 bases, and 11 bases lay in between. The CDR3 loop spans 14 amino acids. CDR3 protein: CASSYGGAGYGYTF. As DNA, the CDR3 is TGTGCCAGCAGTTACGGCGGGGCCGGCTATGGCTACACCTTC.

This clonotype was counted at least ten times. The genes are TRBV5-1 and TRBJ2-5; perhaps TRBD2 as D (5 bases). Germline V gene data show CDR1 as SGHRS and CDR2 as YFSETQ. V was pared by 0 bases and J by 3 bases, with 6 bases between. The CDR3 totals 13 residues. The CDR3 protein is CASSLEGEETQYF. DNA of the CDR3: TGCGCCAGCAGCTTGGAGGGAGAAGAGACCCAGTACTTC.

The genes are TRBV7-9 and TRBJ2-3; maybe TRBD2 (6 bases). Germline V gives CDR1 SEHNR, CDR2 FQNEAQ (reference sequence). The CDR3 is 14 residues long. V was trimmed by 5 bases and J by 6 bases, leaving 15 bases between them. The CDR3, as DNA: TGTGCCAGCAGCGGCGGGACCCGGGCGGATACGCAGTATTTT. Its protein product is CASSGGTRADTQYF.

This clonotype has a count of ten or more. V and J are TRBV20-1 and TRBJ2-5; 8 nucleotides agree with TRBD1. V gave up 0 bases and J gave up 2 bases; unmatched junction bases: 8. The CDR3 has 16 residues. Germline-derived CDR1 and CDR2 are DFQATT and SNEGSKA (reference sequence). This CDR3 is CSARDLGRGQQETQYF. The CDR3 bases are TGCAGTGCTAGAGATCTCGGCAGGGGGCAACAAGAGACCCAGTACTTC.

The chain couples TRBV4-3 to TRBJ2-6; possibly TRBD2 for D (5 bases). Germline CDR1 LGHNA, CDR2 YSLEER. This CDR3 is built from 17 residues. The germline V and J ends were trimmed by 0 bases and 2 bases, with 11 bases remaining between them. CDR3 residues: CASSQEFPGAGANVLTF. The CDR3, as DNA: TGCGCCAGCAGCCAAGAGTTTCCCGGGGCTGGGGCCAACGTCCTGACTTTC.

This clonotype was picked up a small number of times. V is TRBV7-2 and J is TRBJ1-1, with TRBD1 as a possible D gene (5 bases). Germline CDR1 SGHTA, CDR2 FQGNSA. The CDR3 spans 13 residues. V was trimmed by 1 base and J by 6 bases, leaving 9 bases between them. The CDR3 loop is CASSLERGAEAFF. DNA for the CDR3: TGTGCCAGCAGCTTAGAAAGGGGCGCTGAAGCTTTCTTT.

This CDR3 is CASSYSIREGRYEQYF. In DNA, the CDR3 is TGTGCCAGCAGTTACTCGATACGGGAGGGCCGGTACGAGCAGTACTTC. The V and J genes are TRBV6-2 or TRBV6-3 and TRBJ2-1; 8 nucleotides align to TRBD2. The last part of the DNA fits TRBJ2-7 better; the J call may be wrong. This CDR3 is 16 amino acids long. CDR1 and CDR2 from the germline V gene are MNHEY and SVGEGT.

This clonotype has only a few counts. The conserved phenylalanine or tryptophan normally closing the CDR3 is absent here, so this likely arose from a read error. The V gene is TRBV20-1, the J gene TRBJ1-1; TRBD1 matches at 7 bases. V shed 1 base and J 2 bases; nucleotides not matched to a gene: 7. Germline loops: CDR1 DFQATT, CDR2 SNEGSKA (reference sequence). This CDR3 spans 15 amino acids. The CDR3 bases are TGCAGTGCTAGAGCCCCGACAGGGAGCAACACTGAAGCTTTCCTT. It translates to CSARAPTGSNTEAFL.

V and J are TRBV29-1 and TRBJ1-2; TRBD1 agrees at 7 bases. Germline V gives CDR1 SQVTM, CDR2 ANQGSEA. The CDR3 is made up of 13 amino acids. V gave up 7 bases and J gave up 8 bases; unmatched junction bases: 13. CDR3 DNA sequence: TGCAGCGGGGGACAGCGACAAGAAGGGGGCTACACCTTC. This sequence encodes CSGGQRQEGGYTF.

The V and J genes are TRBV6-2 or TRBV6-3 and TRBJ2-5; possibly TRBD1 for D (5 bases). CDR1 is MNHEY and CDR2 is SVGEGT in the germline V gene. V lost 10 bases and J lost 0, with 12 bases in between. The CDR3 sequence is 13 residues long. Here the CDR3 DNA reads TGTGCCATCTCGGACAACTACCAAGAGACCCAGTACTTC. Its protein is CAISDNYQETQYF.

The chain uses TRBV20-1 and TRBJ2-7; D gene uncertain. The CDR3 sequence is 10 residues long. Germline CDR1 and CDR2: DFQATT and SNEGSKA (reference sequence). Deletions cut 5 bases from V and 3 bases from J, with 5 bases between. As DNA, the CDR3 is TGCAGTGCTGGTATCTACGAGCAGTACTTC. This encodes CSAGIYEQYF.

The chain uses TRBV7-2 and TRBJ2-5, with D maybe TRBD1 (6 bases). The tail of the sequence fits TRBJ2-7 better, so the J call may be wrong. CDR1 SGHTA and CDR2 FQGNSA come from the germline V gene. This CDR3 contains 13 residues. The CDR3 region has the DNA TGTGCCAGCAGTTACGACAGGTACTACGAGCAGTACTTC. It codes for CASSYDRYYEQYF.

This clonotype came up many times. This chain joins TRBV7-2 and TRBJ1-2; D gene uncertain. Deletions cut 1 base from V and 0 bases from J, with 6 bases between. Germline V gene sequence: CDR1 SGHTA, CDR2 FQGNSA. CDR3 length: 14 amino acids. CDR3 amino acids: CASSLVAANYGYTF. The CDR3 nucleotides read TGTGCCAGCAGCTTAGTTGCAGCTAACTATGGCTACACCTTC. The whole variable domain, remainder taken from reference TRBV7-2 and TRBJ1-2, is GAGVSQSPSNKVTEKGKDVELRCDPISGHTALYWYRQSLGQGLEFLIYFQGNSAPDKSGLPSDRFSAERTGGSVSTLTIQRTQQEDSAVYLCASSLVAANYGYTFGSGTRLTVV.

V usage is TRBV5-1 and J usage is TRBJ2-5; TRBD1 is a possible D gene (5 bases). V shed 0 bases and J shed 0 bases, with 6 bases lying between them. Germline values: CDR1 SGHRS, CDR2 YFSETQ. The CDR3 extends over 14 amino acids. The CDR3 DNA is TGCGCCAGCAGCTTGGCGACAGACCAAGAGACCCAGTACTTC. Protein: CASSLATDQETQYF.

V and J are TRBV6-1 and TRBJ1-1; D call uncertain. Per the germline V gene, CDR1 is MNHNS and CDR2 is SASEGT. V was pared by 5 bases and J by 7 bases, with 11 bases between. The CDR3 is made up of 12 amino acids. CDR3 in DNA: TGTGCCAGCAGTAGATTGGGGTTTGAAGCTTTCTTT. This sequence encodes CASSRLGFEAFF.

The rearrangement uses TRBV7-9 and TRBJ2-3; tentative D call: TRBD2 (6 bases). The CDR3 loop spans 15 amino acids. Germline CDR1 reads SEHNR; CDR2 reads FQNEAQ (reference sequence). Trimming took off 2 bases at V and 0 bases at J, with 9 bases between the two ends. The CDR3 protein is CASSLSAGSTDTQYF. For the CDR3, the DNA is TGTGCCAGCAGCTTATCAGCGGGCAGCACAGATACGCAGTATTTT.

The V gene is TRBV15, the J gene TRBJ1-5, with D tentatively TRBD1 (5 bases). The CDR3 contains 16 residues. From germline, CDR1 is LNHNV and CDR2 YYDKDF (reference sequence). Trimming removed 1 base from V and 2 bases from J, with 12 bases in between. CDR3 nucleotide sequence: TGTGCCACCAGCAGAGCTTGGCAGGGAGGCAATCAGCCCCAGCATTTT. Translating gives CATSRAWQGGNQPQHF.

The sample holds a few counts of this clonotype. The V gene is TRBV27, the J gene TRBJ2-5, with 10 bases lining up with TRBD2. Losses at the gene ends were 5 bases for V and 5 bases for J; bases not matched to a gene: 11. CDR1 and CDR2 from the germline V gene are MNHEY and SMNVEV (reference sequence). The CDR3 runs to 16 residues. CDR3 region: CASSPRLAGPKETQYF. In DNA, the CDR3 is TGTGCCAGCAGTCCGCGACTAGCGGGTCCGAAGGAGACCCAGTACTTC.

This clonotype was detected once. The chain joins TRBV4-1 to TRBJ1-2, with 7 bases aligning to TRBD1. This CDR3 has 15 amino acids. Per germline, CDR1 MGHRA and CDR2 YSYEKL. The ends lost 4 bases at V and 2 bases at J; junction bases unmatched: 7. The CDR3 bases are TGCGCCAGCAGCCGGGAACAGGGGACCAACTATGGCTACACCTTC. Translated: CASSREQGTNYGYTF.

V usage is TRBV6-5 and J usage is TRBJ1-1; the D is unclear. V was shortened by 6 bases and J by 0 bases, with 8 bases between the two germline ends. From germline, CDR1 is MNHEY and CDR2 SVGAGI. The CDR3 has 13 amino acids. The CDR3 region has the DNA TGTGCCAGCAGACTGAAAATGAACACTGAAGCTTTCTTT. This translates into CASRLKMNTEAFF.

As regards this clonotype: The junction departs from germline at one end; a sequencing error may be responsible. The rearrangement joins TRBV15 to TRBJ2-3; a possible D gene is TRBD2 (5 bases). CDR3 size: 15 residues. Germline CDR1 and CDR2: LNHNV and YYDKDF (reference sequence). The CDR3 coding sequence is TGTGCCACCAGCAGAGTTGGACTTAGCACAGATGCGCAGTATTTT. It specifies CATSRVGLSTDAQYF.

This clonotype occurred a few times. V usage is TRBV5-1 and J usage is TRBJ1-2; 8 bases match TRBD1. Germline CDR1 is SGHRS and CDR2 is YFSETQ. The CDR3 loop spans 15 amino acids. J was trimmed by 6 bases and V by 0 bases; bases with no gene match: 7. The CDR3: CASSLDGRGPDGYTF. The DNA of the CDR3 is TGCGCCAGCAGCTTGGATGGCAGGGGGCCAGATGGCTACACCTTC. Variable domain in full (rest from reference TRBV5-1 and TRBJ1-2): KAGVTQTPRYLIKTRGQQVTLSCSPISGHRSVSWYQQTPGQGLQFLFEYFSETQRNKGNFPGRFSGRQFSNSRSEMNVSTLELGDSALYLCASSLDGRGPDGYTFGSGTRLTVV.

This clonotype was detected a few times. The gene calls are TRBV12-3 or TRBV12-4 and TRBJ2-5; perhaps TRBD2 as D (5 bases). The J call may be incorrect, as the DNA end agrees better with TRBJ2-1. This CDR3 has 13 residues. The CDR3 DNA reads as TGTGCCAGCAGTTTAGCTGGCGGGTTTGAGCAGTTCTTC. Its protein is CASSLAGGFEQFF.

This clonotype was counted only a few times. This chain links TRBV7-3 with TRBJ2-5, with 8 nucleotides matching TRBD2. The V segment lost 5 bases and the J segment 2 bases; nucleotides outside the gene matches: 10. The germline gives CDR1 SGHTA, CDR2 FQGTGA. The CDR3 totals 16 residues. As DNA, the CDR3 is TGTGCCAGCAGCGCAGGAGAGGCTAGCGGGCAAGAGACCCAGTACTTC. Encoded protein: CASSAGEASGQETQYF.

This chain connects TRBV4-3 to TRBJ2-5; possible D gene TRBD1, 5 bases. V was pared by 4 bases and J by 4 bases, with 10 bases between. The V gene's germline CDR1 is LGHNA and CDR2 YSLEER. This CDR3 is 13 amino acids long. The DNA for the CDR3 is TGCGCCAGCAGCCGTGACCAGGGAGAGACCCAGTACTTC. This translates into CASSRDQGETQYF.